The clone carrying this T cell receptor beta chain was recorded at least ten times. What it binds is unknown. The study made its TCR cDNA through 5'RACE template switching. That step introduced a universal primer site along with UMIs. TCRdb redid the calling of the 5' RACE reads with MiXCR, one entry per CDR3 protein. The sample has 250,000 to 400,000 distinct CDR3 sequences; approximately 4% are singletons. These data are taken from a study of T cells after yellow fever vaccination. Study-level information: Where fractions had low cell numbers, libraries were prepared from them with the SMART-Seq v4 Ultra Low Input RNA kit. Study-level results: Repertoires sorted by FACS could include abundant clonotypes that are contaminants from the bulk population. Few clonotypes appeared in both CD4 and CD8 compartments.

The germline CDR1 and CDR2 sequences are DFQATT and SNEGSKA (reference sequence). Trimming removed 5 bases from V and 0 bases from J, with 10 bases in between. The CDR3 consists of 13 residues. The receptor's source is a man younger than 35 who received the YFV17D yellow fever vaccine. This chain joins TRBV20-1 and TRBJ1-1; possibly TRBD1 for D (5 bases). The sequencing used PBMCs, collected 15 days after the yellow fever booster vaccination. Here the CDR3 reads CSADRGMNTEAFF. CDR3 in DNA: TGCAGTGCTGACCGGGGGATGAACACTGAAGCTTTCTTT.